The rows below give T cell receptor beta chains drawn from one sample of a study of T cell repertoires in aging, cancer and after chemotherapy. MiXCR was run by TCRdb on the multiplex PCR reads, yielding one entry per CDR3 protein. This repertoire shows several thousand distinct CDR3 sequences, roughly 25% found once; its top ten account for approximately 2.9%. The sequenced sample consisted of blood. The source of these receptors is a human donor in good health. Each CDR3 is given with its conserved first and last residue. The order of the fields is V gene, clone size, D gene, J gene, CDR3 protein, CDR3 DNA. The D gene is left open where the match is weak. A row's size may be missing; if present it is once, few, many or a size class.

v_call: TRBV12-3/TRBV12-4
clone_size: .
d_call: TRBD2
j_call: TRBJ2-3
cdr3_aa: CASRPTSGSTDTQYF
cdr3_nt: TGTGCCAGCAGACCTACTAGCGGGAGCACAGATACGCAGTATTTT

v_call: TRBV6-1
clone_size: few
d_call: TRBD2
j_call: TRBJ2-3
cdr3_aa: CASSPAGRPDTQYF
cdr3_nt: TGTGCCAGCTCCCCGGCCGGGAGGCCAGATACGCAGTATTTT

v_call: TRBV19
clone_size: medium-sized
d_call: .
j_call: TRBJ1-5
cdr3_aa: CASSNGKRGGNQPQHF
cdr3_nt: TGTGCCAGTAGTAACGGGAAGCGAGGTGGCAATCAGCCCCAGCATTTT

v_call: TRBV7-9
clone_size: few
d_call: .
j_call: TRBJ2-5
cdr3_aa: CASSLVTGLGTQYF
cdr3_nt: TGTGCCAGCAGCTTGGTAACAGGGTTGGGGACCCAGTACTTC

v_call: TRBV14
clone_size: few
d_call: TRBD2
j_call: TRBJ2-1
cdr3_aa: CASSQDWASGHTRHEQFF
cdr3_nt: TGTGCCAGCAGCCAAGATTGGGCTAGCGGCCATACCCGCCATGAGCAGTTCTTC

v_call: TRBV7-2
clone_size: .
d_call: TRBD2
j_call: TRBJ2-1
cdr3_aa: CASSPLSGREFF
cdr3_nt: TGTGCCAGCAGCCCTCTCAGCGGGAGGGAGTTCTTC

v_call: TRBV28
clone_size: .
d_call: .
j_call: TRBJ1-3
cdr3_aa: CASSTPREEVGRSGNTIYF
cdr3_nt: TGTGCCAGCAGTACACCGCGGGAAGAAGTTGGTCGCTCTGGAAACACCATATATTTT

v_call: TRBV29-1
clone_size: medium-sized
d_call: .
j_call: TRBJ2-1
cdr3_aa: CSVAGMISYNEQFF
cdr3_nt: TGCAGCGTGGCAGGAATGATCTCGTACAATGAGCAGTTCTTC

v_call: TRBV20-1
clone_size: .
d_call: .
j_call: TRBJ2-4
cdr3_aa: CSARDGQKNIQYF
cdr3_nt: TGCAGTGCTAGAGATGGACAGAAAAACATTCAGTACTTC

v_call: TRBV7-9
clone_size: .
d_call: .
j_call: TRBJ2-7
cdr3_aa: CASSHPVERAAYEQYF
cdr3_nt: TGTGCCAGCAGCCACCCCGTGGAGCGAGCCGCCTACGAGCAGTACTTC

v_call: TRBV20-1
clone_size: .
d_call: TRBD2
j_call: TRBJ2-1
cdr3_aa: CSARDPKRGNEQFF
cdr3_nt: TGCAGTGCTAGAGACCCAAAGCGGGGCAATGAGCAGTTCTTC

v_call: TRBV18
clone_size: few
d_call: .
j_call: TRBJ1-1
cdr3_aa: CASSDGQNTEAFF
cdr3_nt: TGTGCCAGCTCTGATGGACAGAACACTGAAGCTTTCTTT

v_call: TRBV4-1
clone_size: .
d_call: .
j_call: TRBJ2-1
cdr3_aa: CASSQGDGRGHNEQFF
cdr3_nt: TGCGCCAGCAGCCAAGGGGACGGACGGGGCCACAATGAGCAGTTCTTC

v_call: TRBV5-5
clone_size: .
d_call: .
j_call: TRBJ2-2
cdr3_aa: CASSLQGNTGELFF
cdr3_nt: TGTGCCAGCAGCTTACAAGGGAACACCGGGGAGCTGTTTTTT

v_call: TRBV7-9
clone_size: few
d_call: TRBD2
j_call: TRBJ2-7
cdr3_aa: CASSLVGGGRGVEQYF
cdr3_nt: TGTGCCAGCAGCTTAGTCGGGGGGGGCAGGGGTGTCGAGCAGTACTTC

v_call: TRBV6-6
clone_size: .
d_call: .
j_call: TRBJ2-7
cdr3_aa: CASSLYPGAGEQCF
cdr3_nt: TGTGCCAGCAGTTTATATCCAGGGGCGGGAGAACAGTGCTTC

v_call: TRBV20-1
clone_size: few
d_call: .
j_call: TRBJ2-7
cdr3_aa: CSARDRLSSYEQYF
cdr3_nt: TGCAGTGCTAGAGATAGACTATCCTCCTACGAGCAGTACTTC

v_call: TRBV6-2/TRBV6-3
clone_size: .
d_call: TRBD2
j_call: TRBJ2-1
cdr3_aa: CASTLRLAGDLNNEQFF
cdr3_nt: TGTGCCAGCACCCTAAGACTAGCGGGAGATCTGAACAATGAGCAGTTCTTC

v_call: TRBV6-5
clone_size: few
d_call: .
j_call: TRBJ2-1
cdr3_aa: CASSYGSVRADEQFF
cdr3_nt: TGTGCCAGCAGTTACGGGTCTGTTCGAGCGGATGAGCAGTTCTTC

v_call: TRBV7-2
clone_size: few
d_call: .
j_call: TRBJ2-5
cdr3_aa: CASSFMREETQYF
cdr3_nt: TGTGCCAGCAGCTTCATGCGGGAAGAGACCCAGTACTTC

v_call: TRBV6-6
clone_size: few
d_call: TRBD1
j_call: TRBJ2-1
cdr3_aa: CASSPTGIKNEQFF
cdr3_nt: TGTGCCAGCAGTCCGACAGGGATTAAAAATGAGCAGTTCTTC

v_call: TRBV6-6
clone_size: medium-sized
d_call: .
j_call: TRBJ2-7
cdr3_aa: CASSYSGVRGEQYF
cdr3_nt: TGTGCCAGCAGTTATTCAGGGGTTCGGGGGGAGCAGTACTTC

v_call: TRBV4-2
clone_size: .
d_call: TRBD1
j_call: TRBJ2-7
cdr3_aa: CASSQDEGASYEQYF
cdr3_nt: TGTGCCAGCAGCCAAGATGAGGGGGCCTCCTACGAGCAGTACTTC

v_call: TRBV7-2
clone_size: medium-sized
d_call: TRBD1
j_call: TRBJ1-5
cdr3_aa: CASSWGQGGNQPQHF
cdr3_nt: TGTGCCAGCAGCTGGGGACAGGGTGGCAATCAGCCCCAGCATTTT

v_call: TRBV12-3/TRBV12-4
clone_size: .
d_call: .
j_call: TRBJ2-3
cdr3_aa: CASSYPGTTDTQYF
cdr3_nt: TGTGCCAGCAGCTACCCCGGGACCACCGATACGCAGTATTTT

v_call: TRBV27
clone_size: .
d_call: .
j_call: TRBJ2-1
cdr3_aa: CASSYSAQGIYNEQFF
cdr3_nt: TGTGCCAGCAGTTACTCGGCGCAAGGTATATACAATGAGCAGTTCTTC

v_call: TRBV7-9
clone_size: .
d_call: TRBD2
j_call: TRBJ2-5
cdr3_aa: CASSFMGTSGRFGETQYF
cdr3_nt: TGTGCCAGCAGCTTTATGGGGACTAGCGGGAGATTCGGGGAGACCCAGTACTTC

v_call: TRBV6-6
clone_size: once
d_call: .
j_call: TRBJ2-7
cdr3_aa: CASSEAEGGYEQYF
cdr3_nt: TGTGCCAGCAGTGAAGCCGAAGGGGGGTACGAGCAGTACTTC

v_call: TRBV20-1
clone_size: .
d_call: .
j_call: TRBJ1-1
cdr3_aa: CSARAPPVANTEAFF
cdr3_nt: TGCAGTGCTAGAGCCCCTCCGGTGGCTAACACTGAAGCTTTCTTT